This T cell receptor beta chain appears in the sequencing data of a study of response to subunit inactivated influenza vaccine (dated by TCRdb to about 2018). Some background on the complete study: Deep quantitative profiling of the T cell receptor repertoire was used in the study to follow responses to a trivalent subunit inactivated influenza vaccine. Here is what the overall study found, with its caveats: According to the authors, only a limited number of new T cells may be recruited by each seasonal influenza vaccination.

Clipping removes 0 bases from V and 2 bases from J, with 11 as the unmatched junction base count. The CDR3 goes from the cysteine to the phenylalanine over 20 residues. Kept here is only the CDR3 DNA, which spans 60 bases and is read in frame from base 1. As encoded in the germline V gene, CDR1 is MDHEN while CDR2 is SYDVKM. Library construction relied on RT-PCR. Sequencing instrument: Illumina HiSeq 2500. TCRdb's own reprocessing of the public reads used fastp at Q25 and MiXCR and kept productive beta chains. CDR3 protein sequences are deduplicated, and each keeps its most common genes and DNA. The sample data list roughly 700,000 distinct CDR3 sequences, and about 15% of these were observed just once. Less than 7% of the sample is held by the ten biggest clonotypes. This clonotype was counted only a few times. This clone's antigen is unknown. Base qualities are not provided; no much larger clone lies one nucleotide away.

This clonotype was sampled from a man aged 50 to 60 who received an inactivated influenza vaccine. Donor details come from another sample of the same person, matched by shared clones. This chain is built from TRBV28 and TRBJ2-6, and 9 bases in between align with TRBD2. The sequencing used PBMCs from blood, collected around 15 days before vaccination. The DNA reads TGTGCCAGCAGTTTATGGTTATATGGGGAGCGGGAGGCTGGGGCCAACGTCCTGACTTTC. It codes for CASSLWLYGEREAGANVLTF.